This record concerns one TCR beta chain sequence. Its specificity is unknown. The CDR3 length is 13 residues. V lost 2 bases and J 0 bases, leaving 4 bases between the germline ends. Germline V gives CDR1 MNHEY, CDR2 SMNVEV (reference sequence). These data are taken from a study of T cell responses to AZD1222 COVID-19 vaccine. Findings of the study overall: Following two doses of AZD1222, Spike-specific TCR breadth and depth rose. Vaccine-related CD4 TCRs covered spike, predominating at 160-218 and 743-854.

Some clones are missing from TCRdb's copy, which holds only in-frame ones; the method was immunoSEQ multiplex PCR. Seen here are tens of thousands of clones, 80% to 90% observed once, and the top ten hold approximately 15%. The clonotype comes from an adult in good health. Sequenced material: peripheral blood, taken on day 0 of AZD1222 vaccination. V usage is TRBV27 and J usage is TRBJ1-2; D remains unclear. The CDR3 protein is CASSLNTNYGYTF. CDR3 nucleotide sequence: TGTGCCAGCAGTTTAAATACTAACTATGGCTACACCTTC.